What follows describes a single TCR beta chain. Germline CDR1 is LGHNA and CDR2 is YNFKEQ. Trimming removed 0 bases from V and 0 bases from J, with 15 bases in between. The CDR3 is 18 residues long. Negatively enriched CD4+ T cells were divided by CD45RA into naive and memory. This sample was included in a study of shared clonotypes between healthy human individuals. The data were produced by immunoSEQ multiplex PCR, yet TCRdb's version contains in-frame clones alone and is incomplete. The top ten hold roughly 0.57% of the sample, which has 900,000 to 1,200,000 clones, about four fifths seen once. The chain couples TRBV4-2 to TRBJ1-3; D remains unclear. This TCR derives from a man between 18 and 35 years old in good health. Some clones in this sample may be carry-over from other donors' samples. The sequenced material came from memory CD4+ T cells from PBMCs. Subset denoted: CD45RA-negative fraction. The CDR3: CASSQDPGGTVSGNTIYF. DNA of the CDR3: TGTGCCAGCAGCCAAGATCCTGGCGGTACCGTCTCTGGAAACACCATATATTTT.